This TCR beta chain was captured in a study of T-cell memory formation after mild COVID-19. At the level of the study: For the most part, TCR clusters were specific to one donor.

TCRdb reanalysed the 5' RACE reads using MiXCR and keeps one entry per CDR3 protein. Found here are roughly 200,000 distinct CDR3 sequences, around 18% of them singletons; the top ten hold around 2.4%. CDR1 and CDR2 (germline): GTSNPN, SVGIG (reference sequence). The CDR3 contains 13 residues. Trimming pared 3 bases from V and 8 bases from J, leaving 16 bases between. Study conclusions and caveats: Pre-infection memory harbored some responding clones, suggesting cross-reactive memory joined.

A remark on this clonotype: Its antigen remains unidentified.

The sequenced sample was PBMCs or a T cell subset sorted from them (not recorded which). The V gene is TRBV30, the J gene TRBJ1-2; no clear D gene. This receptor was obtained from an adult woman who had mild COVID-19 (a few samples of this study predate the infection). Cell type and time point are not known. CDR3 bases: TGTGCCTGGAGCGTGGGAGATACTATAGGCTACACCTTC. Translated: CAWSVGDTIGYTF.